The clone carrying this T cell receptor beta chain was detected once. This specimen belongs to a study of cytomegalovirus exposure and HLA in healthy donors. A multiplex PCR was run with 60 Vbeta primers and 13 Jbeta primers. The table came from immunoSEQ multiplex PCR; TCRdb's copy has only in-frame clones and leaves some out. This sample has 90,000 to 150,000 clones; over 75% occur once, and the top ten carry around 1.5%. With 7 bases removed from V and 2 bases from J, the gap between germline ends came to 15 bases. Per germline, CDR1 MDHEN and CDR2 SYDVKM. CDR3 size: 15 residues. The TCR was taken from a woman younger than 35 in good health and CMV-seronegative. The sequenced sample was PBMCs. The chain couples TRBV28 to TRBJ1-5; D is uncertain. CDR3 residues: CASIRFRVGNQPQHF. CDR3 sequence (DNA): TGTGCCAGCATCCGATTTCGAGTCGGCAATCAGCCCCAGCATTTT.